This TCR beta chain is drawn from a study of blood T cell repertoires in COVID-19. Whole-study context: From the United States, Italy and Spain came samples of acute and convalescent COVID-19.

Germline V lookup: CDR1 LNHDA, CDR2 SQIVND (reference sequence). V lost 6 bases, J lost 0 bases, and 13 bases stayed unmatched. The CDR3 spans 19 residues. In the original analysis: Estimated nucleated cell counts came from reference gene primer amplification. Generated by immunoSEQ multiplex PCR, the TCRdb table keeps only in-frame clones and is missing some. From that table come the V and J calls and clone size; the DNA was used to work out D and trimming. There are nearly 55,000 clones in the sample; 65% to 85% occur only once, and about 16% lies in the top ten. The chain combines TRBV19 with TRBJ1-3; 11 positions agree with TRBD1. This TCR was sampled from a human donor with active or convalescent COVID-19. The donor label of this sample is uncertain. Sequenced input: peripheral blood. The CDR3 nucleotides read TGTGCCAGTAGAGGACCCCCGGGACAGGGGGGCCACTCTGGAAACACCATATATTTT. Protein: CASRGPPGQGGHSGNTIYF. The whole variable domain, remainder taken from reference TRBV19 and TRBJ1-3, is DGGITQSPKYLFRKEGQNVTLSCEQNLNHDAMYWYRQDPGQGLRLIYYSQIVNDFQKGDIAEGYSVSREKKESFPLTVTSAQKNPTAFYLCASRGPPGQGGHSGNTIYFGEGSWLTVV.